This T cell receptor (beta chain) was sequenced for a study of T cells in Graves' hyperthyroidism and ophthalmopathy. General study points: Among clonotypes expanded in thyroid above 0.001, most were also found in blood.

Each patient was aged 18 to 65 and had newly diagnosed hyperthyroidism of under 2 months' duration. Diagnostic decisions used clinical symptoms, serum thyroxine and TRAb, thyroid ultrasound and orbital computed tomography. The V and J ends lost 3 bases and 5 bases respectively, with 18 bases between them. In germline, CDR1 is KGHSH, CDR2 LQKENI. This CDR3 is built from 16 residues. As to this clonotype: Its matching antigen is unknown.

RNA transcripts yielded amplified TCR beta CDR3 regions. First-round RT-PCR with HTBI primers amplified the TCR CDR3 region. One entry per CDR3 protein results from TCRdb running MiXCR on the multiplex PCR reads. The sample has a few hundred thousand distinct CDR3 sequences, 15% to 20% seen once; the top ten hold under 55%. This chain links TRBV18 with TRBJ2-3, with D perhaps TRBD1 (6 bases). The sequenced material came from blood. This TCR was recovered from a woman aged 45-65 years with Graves' hyperthyroidism. The CDR3 nucleotides read TGTGCCAGCTCACCCCTGGACGCAGGGGCCGGAGATACGCAGTATTTT. Translated, it gives CASSPLDAGAGDTQYF.